These 27 T cell receptor beta chains originate from one sample sequenced in a study of beta chain features in type 1 diabetes. Expressed TCRB transcripts were sequenced because the entire RNA isolate underwent reverse transcription. The data were produced by immunoSEQ multiplex PCR, yet TCRdb's version contains in-frame clones alone and is incomplete. The sample contains 350,000 to 450,000 clones, approximately 16% of which appear only once. Sequencing used naive CD4+ T cells from blood. The receptors here all came from a woman in her late teens or twenties in good health.

This clone has more than one count but fewer than ten. The chain employs TRBV7-3 and TRBJ2-7; 10 bases align to TRBD1. Unmatched junction bases numbered 9, after V lost 6 bases and J lost 4 bases. Per the germline V gene, CDR1 is SGHTA and CDR2 is FQGTGA. The CDR3 loop spans 15 amino acids. The CDR3 loop reads CASSSPGTGVYEQYF. CDR3 DNA: TGTGCCAGCAGTTCCCCCGGGACAGGGGTGTACGAGCAGTACTTC.

This clone occurred a few times. The chain links TRBV27 to TRBJ2-7; D perhaps matches TRBD2 (5 bases). Germline loops: CDR1 MNHEY, CDR2 SMNVEV (reference sequence). V shed 3 bases and J shed 0 bases, with 12 bases lying between them. CDR3 length: 15 residues. CDR3 sequence reads: CASSFGGSNSYEQYF. In DNA, the CDR3 is TGTGCCAGCAGTTTTGGAGGAAGCAACTCCTACGAGCAGTACTTC.

This chain connects TRBV21-1 to TRBJ2-7; TRBD2 is taken as the D call from the table, unchecked against the DNA. TRBV21-1 is noted as a pseudogene. This CDR3 has 16 residues. CDR3: CASSKNTSGASYEQYF. The CDR3 DNA sequence: TGTGCCAGCAGCAAAAACACTAGCGGAGCTTCCTACGAGCAGTACTTC.

There are a few counts of this clone. The gene calls are TRBV5-1 and TRBJ2-1, with D unclear. V dropped 0 bases and J dropped 4 bases, with 8 bases sitting between them. Germline CDR1 is SGHRS and CDR2 is YFSETQ. This CDR3 is built from 14 residues. CDR3 in amino acids: CASSLVPSYNEQFF. CDR3 sequence (DNA): TGCGCCAGCAGCTTGGTTCCTAGTTACAATGAGCAGTTCTTC.

This rearrangement joins TRBV28 to TRBJ1-1, with TRBD1 matching over 9 bases. V dropped 1 base and J dropped 5; count of bases not matched to a gene: 5. CDR3 length equals 15 residues. Per the germline V gene, CDR1 is MDHEN and CDR2 is SYDVKM. This CDR3 reads CASSLYRGLGTEAFF. The CDR3 DNA reads as TGTGCCAGCAGTTTATACAGGGGGCTGGGAACTGAAGCTTTCTTT.

In this sample, this clone turned up a few times. The rearrangement links TRBV13 to TRBJ2-2; 9 bases agree with TRBD2. V lost 7 bases and J lost 4; bases outside the gene matches: 10. The CDR3 loop spans 16 amino acids. From germline, CDR1 is PRHDT and CDR2 FYEKMQ (reference sequence). The CDR3: CASIHWGTSSTGELFF. The CDR3 region has the DNA TGTGCCAGCATCCACTGGGGGACTAGCTCCACCGGGGAGCTGTTTTTT.

This clone was seen only a few times. This sequence joins TRBV2 and TRBJ1-2, with 7 bases lining up with TRBD1. J was trimmed by 0 bases and V by 6 bases; bases with no gene match: 10. The germline gives CDR1 SNHLY, CDR2 FYNNEI. The CDR3 runs 16 residues. The CDR3 region has the DNA TGTGCCAGCAGGGATATCCGGGACAGTGCTAACTATGGCTACACCTTC. Protein product: CASRDIRDSANYGYTF.

This clone was detected only a few times. This chain uses TRBV7-9 with TRBJ1-1, with a tentative D call TRBD1 (6 bases). Germline CDR1 reads SEHNR; CDR2 reads FQNEAQ (reference sequence). The CDR3 has 14 residues. V shed 4 bases and J shed 5 bases, with 14 bases lying between them. The CDR3 nucleotides read TGTGCCAGCAGCTACACAGGGAGGGGAACTGAAGCTTTCTTT. Protein sequence: CASSYTGRGTEAFF.

This clone was counted once. The rearrangement links TRBV19 to TRBJ2-2; TRBD1 matches at 8 bases. After removal of 5 bases from V and 3 bases from J, the junction contained 5 bases not matched to a gene. Per the germline V gene, CDR1 is LNHDA and CDR2 is SQIVND (reference sequence). The CDR3 loop spans 15 amino acids. The CDR3 reads CASSSQGADTGELFF. The CDR3 region has the DNA TGTGCCAGTAGTTCCCAGGGGGCGGACACCGGGGAGCTGTTTTTT.

This clone was found a few times. The rearrangement joins TRBV6-4 to TRBJ2-1; TRBD2 aligns across 7 bases. Germline lookup yields CDR1 MRHNA and CDR2 SNTAGT. There are 15 residues in the CDR3. Trimming removed 6 bases from V and 6 bases from J; junction bases left unmatched: 11. CDR3 sequence: CASSEGGSGRNEQFF. DNA of the CDR3: TGTGCCAGCAGCGAGGGCGGGAGTGGTCGCAATGAGCAGTTCTTC.

This clone has more than one count but fewer than ten. This rearrangement joins TRBV7-9 to TRBJ2-4; D is perhaps TRBD2 (5 bases). Trimming removed 1 base at V and 5 bases at J, with 18 bases between. The CDR3 length is 17 residues. Germline V gene data show CDR1 as SEHNR and CDR2 as FQNEAQ (reference sequence). The CDR3 loop is CASSLDPAGGFQNIQYF. In nucleotides, the CDR3 is TGTGCCAGCAGCTTAGATCCGGCGGGCGGGTTTCAAAACATTCAGTACTTC.

V gene TRBV5-1 combines with J gene TRBJ1-2, with TRBD1 matching 9 bases. This CDR3 contains 14 residues. J gave up 7 bases and V 0 bases, and 4 bases lay outside the gene matches. CDR1 is SGHRS and CDR2 is YFSETQ in the germline V gene. In nucleotides, the CDR3 is TGCGCCAGCAGCTTGGCCGGGACAGGGTCTGGCTACACCTTC. As protein: CASSLAGTGSGYTF.

This clone was seen a few times. V gene TRBV4-2 combines with J gene TRBJ2-1; a weak D match, TRBD2 (6 bases). V lost 4 bases to trimming and J lost 3 bases, with 19 bases between them. The germline V gene has CDR1 LGHNA and CDR2 YNFKEQ. The CDR3 covers 17 residues. In nucleotides, the CDR3 is TGTGCCAGCAGCCTGGGGGGACCACTAGAGATCTACAATGAGCAGTTCTTC. Its protein product is CASSLGGPLEIYNEQFF.

This clone was picked up a small number of times. This sample includes further DNA sequences coding for the same CDR3. The chain employs TRBV29-1 and TRBJ2-2, with 11 bases lining up with TRBD1. Germline V gene lookup returns CDR1 SQVTM and CDR2 ANQGSEA. CDR3 length: 12 residues. V was pared by 6 bases and J by 6 bases, with 0 bases of the junction left unmatched. The CDR3: CSVGQGAGELFF. The CDR3 DNA follows: TGCAGCGTGGGACAGGGGGCCGGGGAGCTGTTTTTT.

V and J are TRBV28 and TRBJ2-3; a weak D match, TRBD1 (6 bases). The CDR3 sequence is 14 residues long. Per the germline V gene, CDR1 is MDHEN and CDR2 is SYDVKM. Between the trimmed V and J ends, which lost 8 bases and 2 bases, there was a span of 14 bases. The CDR3 loop reads CASLGATLTDTQYF. The CDR3 nucleotides read TGTGCCAGCTTGGGGGCCACCCTCACAGATACGCAGTATTTT.

This chain connects TRBV4-3 to TRBJ1-1; D possibly corresponds to TRBD1 (5 bases). Germline values: CDR1 LGHNA, CDR2 YSLEER. This CDR3 region has 14 residues. Trimming took off 4 bases at V and 8 bases at J, with 17 bases between the two ends. CDR3 in DNA: TGCGCCAGCAGCCTAGGGGAGGGAGCAGGGGAAGCTTTCTTT. Its protein is CASSLGEGAGEAFF.

The sample holds a few counts of this clone. The rearrangement links TRBV4-2 to TRBJ1-1; 8 bases match TRBD1. V shed 4 bases, J shed 1 base, and the junction held 8 bases outside the gene matches. This CDR3 has 16 amino acids. Germline CDR1 LGHNA, CDR2 YNFKEQ. CDR3 coding DNA: TGTGCCAGCAGCCTAGCCACGACAGGGGCGAACACTGAAGCTTTCTTT. Amino acid sequence: CASSLATTGANTEAFF.

This clone has just a few counts. The chain joins TRBV7-2 to TRBJ1-2; D not resolved. From germline, CDR1 is SGHTA and CDR2 FQGNSA. V was trimmed by 5 bases and J by 3 bases, leaving 10 bases between them. The CDR3 contains 13 residues. The CDR3: CASSRVLDYGYTF. The CDR3 DNA follows: TGTGCCAGCAGCCGGGTGTTAGACTATGGCTACACCTTC. Full variable domain (remainder filled in from reference TRBV7-2 and TRBJ1-2): GAGVSQSPSNKVTEKGKDVELRCDPISGHTALYWYRQSLGQGLEFLIYFQGNSAPDKSGLPSDRFSAERTGGSVSTLTIQRTQQEDSAVYLCASSRVLDYGYTFGSGTRLTVV.

The chain uses TRBV7-9 and TRBJ2-1; 7 bases line up with TRBD1. Trimming took 3 bases from V and 6 from J; bases not matched to a gene: 2. In germline, CDR1 is SEHNR, CDR2 FQNEAQ (reference sequence). The CDR3 spans 13 residues. In nucleotides, the CDR3 is TGTGCCAGCAGCTTCGACAGGGTCAATGAGCAGTTCTTC. Its translation is CASSFDRVNEQFF. Complete variable domain (other parts from reference TRBV7-9 and TRBJ2-1): DTGVSQNPRHKITKRGQNVTFRCDPISEHNRLYWYRQTLGQGPEFLTYFQNEAQLEKSRLLSDRFSAERPKGSFSTLEIQRTEQGDSAMYLCASSFDRVNEQFFGPGTRLTVL.

The J gene is TRBJ1-1, the V gene TRBV7-9; TRBD1 aligns across 7 bases. The germline V gene encodes CDR1 SEHNR and CDR2 FQNEAQ (reference sequence). The CDR3 length is 13 residues. Trimming cost V 8 bases and J 3 bases; bases outside gene matches: 6. For the CDR3, the DNA is TGTGCCAGCTCAGGGGGATTGTACACTGAAGCTTTCTTT. Protein sequence: CASSGGLYTEAFF. Supplemented by reference TRBV7-9 and TRBJ1-1, the full variable domain reads DTGVSQNPRHKITKRGQNVTFRCDPISEHNRLYWYRQTLGQGPEFLTYFQNEAQLEKSRLLSDRFSAERPKGSFSTLEIQRTEQGDSAMYLCASSGGLYTEAFFGQGTRLTVV.

This clone was seen a handful of times. V gene TRBV6-1 combines with J gene TRBJ2-7; 10 bases fit TRBD2. The CDR3 spans 13 residues. The V and J ends lost 7 bases and 3 bases, in that order; junction bases with no gene match: 3. Germline-derived CDR1 and CDR2 are MNHNS and SASEGT. The CDR3 DNA reads TGTGCCAGCAAACTAGCGGGATTCTACGAGCAGTACTTC. It codes for CASKLAGFYEQYF.

This clone was seen a few times. As DNA, the CDR3 is TGCGCCAGCGGGGCGGGAGGGTCCTACAATGAGCAGTTCTTC. It encodes CASGAGGSYNEQFF. The V and J genes are TRBV5-1 and TRBJ2-1; TRBD2 matches at 9 bases. The germline CDR1 and CDR2 sequences are SGHRS and YFSETQ. This CDR3 region has 14 residues. V lost 7 bases, J lost 1 base, and 3 bases stayed unmatched.

The rearrangement uses TRBV5-1 and TRBJ2-1; D remains unclear. V was clipped by 3 bases and J by 0 bases, with 4 bases between them. The CDR3 extends over 13 amino acids. Germline V gives CDR1 SGHRS, CDR2 YFSETQ. The CDR3 nucleotides are TGCGCCAGCAGCTGGAGCTCCTACAATGAGCAGTTCTTC. Translation gives CASSWSSYNEQFF. The full variable domain, completed using reference TRBV5-1 and TRBJ2-1, is KAGVTQTPRYLIKTRGQQVTLSCSPISGHRSVSWYQQTPGQGLQFLFEYFSETQRNKGNFPGRFSGRQFSNSRSEMNVSTLELGDSALYLCASSWSSYNEQFFGPGTRLTVL.

This clone came up a few times. The rearrangement uses TRBV7-8 and TRBJ2-3, with D uncertain. V was clipped by 3 bases and J by 10 bases, with 14 bases between them. Germline V CDR1 and CDR2: SGHVS, FQNEAQ. The CDR3 extends over 13 amino acids. CDR3 in amino acids: CASSFPQVPAQYF. The CDR3 DNA sequence: TGTGCCAGCAGCTTTCCCCAGGTCCCTGCGCAGTATTTT.

This chain joins TRBV18 and TRBJ1-5; 7 positions agree with TRBD1. The ends lost 1 base at V and 1 base at J; junction bases unmatched: 4. The germline V gene has CDR1 KGHSH and CDR2 LQKENI. The CDR3 consists of 16 residues. The CDR3 reads CASSPRQGISNQPQHF. The DNA for the CDR3 is TGTGCCAGCTCACCACGACAGGGTATAAGCAATCAGCCCCAGCATTTT.

The chain joins TRBV2 to TRBJ2-7; 9 bases line up with TRBD1. V lost 6 bases and J lost 6; bases outside the gene matches: 6. The germline V gene encodes CDR1 SNHLY and CDR2 FYNNEI. CDR3 length: 13 residues. CDR3 in amino acids: CASRKGQGGEQYF. Here the CDR3 DNA reads TGTGCCAGCAGGAAGGGACAGGGAGGCGAGCAGTACTTC. The full variable domain, in which reference TRBV2 and TRBJ2-7 provide the parts outside the CDR3, is EPEVTQTPSHQVTQMGQEVILRCVPISNHLYFYWYRQILGQKVEFLVSFYNNEISEKSEIFDDQFSVERPDGSNFTLKIRSTKLEDSAMYFCASRKGQGGEQYFGPGTRLTVT.

This clone has a handful of counts. This chain links TRBV28 with TRBJ2-6, with a weak D call TRBD2 (6 bases). Germline values: CDR1 MDHEN, CDR2 SYDVKM. V was clipped by 3 bases and J by 2 bases, with 20 bases between them. The CDR3 covers 19 residues. CDR3: CASSFLSWRDGPGANVLTF. CDR3 coding DNA: TGTGCCAGCAGTTTCCTGAGTTGGAGGGACGGGCCTGGGGCCAACGTCCTGACTTTC.